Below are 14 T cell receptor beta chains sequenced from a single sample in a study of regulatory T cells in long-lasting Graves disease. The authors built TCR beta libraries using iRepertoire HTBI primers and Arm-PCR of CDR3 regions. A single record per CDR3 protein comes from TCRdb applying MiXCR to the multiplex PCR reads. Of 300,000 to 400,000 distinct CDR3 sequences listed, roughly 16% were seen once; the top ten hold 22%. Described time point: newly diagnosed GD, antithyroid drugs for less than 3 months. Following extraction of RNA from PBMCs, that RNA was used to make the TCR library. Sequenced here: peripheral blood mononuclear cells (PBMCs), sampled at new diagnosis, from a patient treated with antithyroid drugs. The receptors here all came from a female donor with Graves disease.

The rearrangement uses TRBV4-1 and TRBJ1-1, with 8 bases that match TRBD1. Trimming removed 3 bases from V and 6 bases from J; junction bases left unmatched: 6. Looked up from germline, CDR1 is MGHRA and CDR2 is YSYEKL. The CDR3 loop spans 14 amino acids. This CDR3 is CASSHRQGRPEAFF. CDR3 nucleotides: TGCGCCAGCAGCCACCGACAGGGGCGGCCTGAAGCTTTCTTT.

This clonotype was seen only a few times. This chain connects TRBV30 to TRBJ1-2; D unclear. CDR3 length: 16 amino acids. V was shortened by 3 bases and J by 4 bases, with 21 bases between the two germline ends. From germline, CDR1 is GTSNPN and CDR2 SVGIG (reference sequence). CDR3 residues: CAWSPPAGVRSYGYTF. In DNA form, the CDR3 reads TGTGCCTGGAGCCCTCCGGCGGGTGTTCGGAGCTATGGCTACACCTTC.

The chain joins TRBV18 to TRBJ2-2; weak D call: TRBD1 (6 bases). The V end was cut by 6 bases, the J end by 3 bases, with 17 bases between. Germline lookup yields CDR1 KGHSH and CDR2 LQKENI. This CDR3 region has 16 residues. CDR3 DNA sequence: TGTGCCAGCTCGTTTACAGGGAAGCGAGACACCGGGGAGCTGTTTTTT. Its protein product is CASSFTGKRDTGELFF.

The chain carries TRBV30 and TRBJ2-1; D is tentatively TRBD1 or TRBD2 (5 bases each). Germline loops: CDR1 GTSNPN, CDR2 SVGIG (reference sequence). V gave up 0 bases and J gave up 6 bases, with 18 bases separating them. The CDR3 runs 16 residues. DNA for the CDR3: TGTGCCTGGAGTGTACTCGGCGAGAGGGGATTCAATGAGCAGTTCTTC. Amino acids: CAWSVLGERGFNEQFF.

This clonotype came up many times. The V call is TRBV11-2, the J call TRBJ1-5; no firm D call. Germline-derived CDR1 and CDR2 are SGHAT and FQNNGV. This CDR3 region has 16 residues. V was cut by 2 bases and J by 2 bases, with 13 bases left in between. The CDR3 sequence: CASSLNRGAGNQPQHF. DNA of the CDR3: TGTGCCAGCAGCTTAAACAGAGGAGCCGGCAATCAGCCCCAGCATTTT.

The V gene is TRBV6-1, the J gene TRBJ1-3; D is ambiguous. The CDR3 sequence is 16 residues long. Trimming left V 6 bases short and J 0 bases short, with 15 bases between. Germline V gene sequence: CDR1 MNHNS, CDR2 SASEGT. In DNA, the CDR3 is TGTGCCAGCAGCTTGAGACCCCTGAGCTCTGGAAACACCATATATTTT. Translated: CASSLRPLSSGNTIYF.

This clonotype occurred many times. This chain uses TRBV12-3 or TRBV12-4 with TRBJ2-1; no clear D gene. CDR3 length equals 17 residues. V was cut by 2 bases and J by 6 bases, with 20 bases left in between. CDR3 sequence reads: CASSLSLLRSLGNEQFF. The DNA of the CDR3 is TGTGCCAGCAGTTTAAGCCTCCTCCGATCCTTGGGCAATGAGCAGTTCTTC.

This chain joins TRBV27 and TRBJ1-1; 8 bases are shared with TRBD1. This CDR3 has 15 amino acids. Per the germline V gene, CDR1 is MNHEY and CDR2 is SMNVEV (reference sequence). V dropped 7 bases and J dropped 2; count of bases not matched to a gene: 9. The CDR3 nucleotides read TGTGCCAGCACGAGAACAGGGGGGCCAAACACTGAAGCTTTCTTT. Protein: CASTRTGGPNTEAFF.

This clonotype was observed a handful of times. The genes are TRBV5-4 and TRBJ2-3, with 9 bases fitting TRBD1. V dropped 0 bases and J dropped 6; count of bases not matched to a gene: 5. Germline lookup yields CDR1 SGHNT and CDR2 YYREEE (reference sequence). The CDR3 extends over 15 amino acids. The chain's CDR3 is CASSLAHRGLDTQYF. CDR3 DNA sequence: TGTGCCAGCAGCTTGGCCCACAGGGGGCTTGATACGCAGTATTTT.

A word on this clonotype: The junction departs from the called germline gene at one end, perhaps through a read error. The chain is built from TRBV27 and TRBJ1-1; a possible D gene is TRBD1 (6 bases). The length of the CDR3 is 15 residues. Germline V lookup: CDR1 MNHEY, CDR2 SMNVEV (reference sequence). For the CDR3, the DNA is TGTGCCAGCTCACGACGACAGGACCTGAACACTGAAGCCTTCTTT. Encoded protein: CASSRRQDLNTEAFF.

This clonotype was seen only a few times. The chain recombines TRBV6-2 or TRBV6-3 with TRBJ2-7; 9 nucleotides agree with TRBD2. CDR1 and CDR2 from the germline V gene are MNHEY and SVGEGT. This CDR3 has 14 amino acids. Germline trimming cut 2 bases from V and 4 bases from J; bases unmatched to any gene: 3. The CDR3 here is CASSYKREDYEQYF. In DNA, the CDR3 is TGTGCCAGCAGTTACAAGCGGGAGGATTACGAGCAGTACTTC.

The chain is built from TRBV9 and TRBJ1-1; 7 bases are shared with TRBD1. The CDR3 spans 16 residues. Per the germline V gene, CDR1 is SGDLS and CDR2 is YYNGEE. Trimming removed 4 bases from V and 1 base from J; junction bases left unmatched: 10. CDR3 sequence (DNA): TGTGCCAGCAGCCCAGGGGGGTACGGGGAGAACACTGAAGCTTTCTTT. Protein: CASSPGGYGENTEAFF.

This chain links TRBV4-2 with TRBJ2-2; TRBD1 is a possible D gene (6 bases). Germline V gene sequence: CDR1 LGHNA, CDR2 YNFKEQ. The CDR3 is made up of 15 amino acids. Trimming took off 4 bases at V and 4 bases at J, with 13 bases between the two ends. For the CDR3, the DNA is TGTGCCAGCAGCCCAGAGACAGGTTCCACCGGGGAGCTGTTTTTT. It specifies CASSPETGSTGELFF.

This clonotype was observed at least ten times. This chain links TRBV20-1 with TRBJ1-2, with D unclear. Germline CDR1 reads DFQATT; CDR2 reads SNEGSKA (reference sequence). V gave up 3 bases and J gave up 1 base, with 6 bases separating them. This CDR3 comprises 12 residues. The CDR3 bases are TGCAGTGCTAGTCACAATAACTATGGCTACACCTTC. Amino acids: CSASHNNYGYTF.